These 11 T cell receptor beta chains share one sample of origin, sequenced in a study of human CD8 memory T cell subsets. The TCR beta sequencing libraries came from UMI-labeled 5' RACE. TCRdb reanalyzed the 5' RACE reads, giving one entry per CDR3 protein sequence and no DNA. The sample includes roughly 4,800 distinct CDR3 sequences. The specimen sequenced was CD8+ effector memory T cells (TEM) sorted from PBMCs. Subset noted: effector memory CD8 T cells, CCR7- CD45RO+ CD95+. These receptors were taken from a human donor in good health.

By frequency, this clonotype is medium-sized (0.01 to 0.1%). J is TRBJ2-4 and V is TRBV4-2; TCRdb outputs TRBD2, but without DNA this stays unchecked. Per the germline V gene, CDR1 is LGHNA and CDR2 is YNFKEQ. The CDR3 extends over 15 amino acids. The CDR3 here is CASSQEIAGSNIQYF.

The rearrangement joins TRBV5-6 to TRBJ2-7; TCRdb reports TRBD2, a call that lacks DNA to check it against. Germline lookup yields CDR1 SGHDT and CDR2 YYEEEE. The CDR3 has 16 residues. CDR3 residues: CASSLLISGSIHEQYF.

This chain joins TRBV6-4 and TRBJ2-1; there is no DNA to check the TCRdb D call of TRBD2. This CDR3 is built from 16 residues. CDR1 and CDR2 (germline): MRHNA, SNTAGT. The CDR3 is CASSDRAASESNEQFF.

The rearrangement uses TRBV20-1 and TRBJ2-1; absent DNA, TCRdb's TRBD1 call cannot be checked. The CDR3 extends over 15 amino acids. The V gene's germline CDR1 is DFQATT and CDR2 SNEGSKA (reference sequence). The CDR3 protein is CSARVSGREFNEQFF.

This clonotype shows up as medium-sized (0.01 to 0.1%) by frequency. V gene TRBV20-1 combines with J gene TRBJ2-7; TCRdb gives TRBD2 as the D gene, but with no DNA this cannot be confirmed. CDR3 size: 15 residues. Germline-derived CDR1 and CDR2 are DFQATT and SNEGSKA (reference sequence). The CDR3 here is CSARGVSGDAYEQYF.

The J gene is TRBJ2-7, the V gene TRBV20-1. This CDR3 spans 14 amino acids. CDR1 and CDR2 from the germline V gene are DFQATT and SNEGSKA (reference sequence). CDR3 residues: CSARVDGREYEQYF.

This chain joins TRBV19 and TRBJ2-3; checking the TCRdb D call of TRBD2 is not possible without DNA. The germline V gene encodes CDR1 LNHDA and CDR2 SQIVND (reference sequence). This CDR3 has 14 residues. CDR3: CASSGGLHTDTQYF.

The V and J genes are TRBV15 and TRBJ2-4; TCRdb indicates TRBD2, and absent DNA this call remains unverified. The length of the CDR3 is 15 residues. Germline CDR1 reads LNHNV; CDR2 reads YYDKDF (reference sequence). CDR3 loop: CATSRDGLGGDIQYF.

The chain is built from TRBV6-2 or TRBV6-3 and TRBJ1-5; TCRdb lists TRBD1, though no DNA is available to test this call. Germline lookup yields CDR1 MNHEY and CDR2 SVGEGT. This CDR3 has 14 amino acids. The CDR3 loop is CASSLDSRNQPQHF.

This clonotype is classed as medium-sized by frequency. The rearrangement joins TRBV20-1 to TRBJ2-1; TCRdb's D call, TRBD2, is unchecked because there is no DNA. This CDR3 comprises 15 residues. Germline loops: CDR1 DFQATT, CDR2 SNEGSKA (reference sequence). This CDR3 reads CSARDGASGMEEQFF.

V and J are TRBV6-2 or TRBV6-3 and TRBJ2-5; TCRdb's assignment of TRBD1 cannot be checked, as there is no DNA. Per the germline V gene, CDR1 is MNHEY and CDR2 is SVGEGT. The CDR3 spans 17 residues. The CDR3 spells CASSTGQGELGRETQYF.